One and the same sample provided the 22 T cell receptor beta chains below, sequenced in a study of spatial heterogeneity in lung cancer. TCRdb reprocessed the 5' RACE reads with MiXCR, giving one entry per CDR3 protein. The sample records nearly 50,000 distinct CDR3 sequences, 7.6% being singletons. The time point: sample taken at primary tumor resection. Unsorted whole RNA of tumor, nontumor lung or frozen PBMC was sequenced. This specimen was PBMCs, taken at surgery. Receptors originate from a female donor with early-stage non-small cell lung cancer.

This clonotype came up many times. V is TRBV12-3 or TRBV12-4 and J is TRBJ2-1, with TRBD1 matching over 10 bases. The CDR3 is 15 residues long. The V and J ends lost 5 bases and 4 bases, in that order; junction bases with no gene match: 5. DNA for the CDR3: TGTGCCAGCAGTATTGACAGGGGGCTTTACAATGAGCAGTTCTTC. It encodes CASSIDRGLYNEQFF.

The chain carries TRBV5-4 and TRBJ1-2; D gene uncertain. This CDR3 contains 14 residues. Germline CDR1 and CDR2: SGHNT and YYREEE (reference sequence). Trimming removed 0 bases from V and 2 bases from J, with 8 bases in between. CDR3 coding DNA: TGTGCCAGCAGCTTGGGTCCCGGGAACTATGGCTACACCTTC. Residues: CASSLGPGNYGYTF.

The chain is built from TRBV10-3 and TRBJ1-2, with D tentatively TRBD1 (6 bases). The V end lost 6 bases, the J end lost 7 bases, and 12 bases lay between the germline ends. Germline V lookup: CDR1 ENHRY, CDR2 SYGVKD. The length of the CDR3 is 12 residues. In nucleotides, the CDR3 is TGTGCCATCAGCATGGACAGCCTTGGCTACACCTTC. It codes for CAISMDSLGYTF.

Ten or more counts support this clonotype. The chain has TRBV5-1 and TRBJ2-3; D might be TRBD1 (5 bases). Germline V lookup: CDR1 SGHRS, CDR2 YFSETQ. V was clipped by 3 bases and J by 2 bases, with 13 bases between them. CDR3 size: 15 residues. CDR3 DNA: TGCGCCAGCAGCTCGCATGGGGCCTTCACAGATACGCAGTATTTT. This gives the protein CASSSHGAFTDTQYF.

This chain uses TRBV24-1 with TRBJ2-2; D is unresolved. The V and J ends lost 4 bases and 2 bases respectively, with 10 bases between them. The germline V gene has CDR1 KGHDR and CDR2 SFDVKD. The CDR3 contains 15 residues. The CDR3 loop reads CATSDQSQNTGELFF. In DNA form, the CDR3 reads TGTGCCACCAGTGACCAAAGCCAAAACACCGGGGAGCTGTTTTTT.

This clonotype appeared a single time. The V and J genes are TRBV5-1 and TRBJ2-5; possibly TRBD2 for D (6 bases). Germline loops: CDR1 SGHRS, CDR2 YFSETQ. Trimming left V 0 bases short and J 1 base short, with 10 bases between. The CDR3 sequence is 15 residues long. The CDR3 bases are TGCGCCAGCAGCTTGGGTGGCGGGGCCCAAGAGACCCAGTACTTC. Translated, it gives CASSLGGGAQETQYF. Variable domain in full (rest from reference TRBV5-1 and TRBJ2-5): KAGVTQTPRYLIKTRGQQVTLSCSPISGHRSVSWYQQTPGQGLQFLFEYFSETQRNKGNFPGRFSGRQFSNSRSEMNVSTLELGDSALYLCASSLGGGAQETQYFGPGTRLLVL.

The chain combines TRBV19 with TRBJ2-7, with TRBD2 as a possible D gene (6 bases). Germline V lookup: CDR1 LNHDA, CDR2 SQIVND (reference sequence). The CDR3 totals 9 residues. Deletions cut 7 bases from V and 10 bases from J, with 8 bases between. The CDR3 nucleotides are TGTGCCAGTAAGGGAGGTCAGTACTTC. Its protein product is CASKGGQYF.

This clonotype was found many times. The chain couples TRBV7-2 to TRBJ2-6; D call uncertain. V was clipped by 8 bases and J by 2 bases, with 7 bases between them. Germline V gives CDR1 SGHTA, CDR2 FQGNSA. This CDR3 has 13 residues. CDR3 protein: CASGSAGANVLTF. The CDR3 region has the DNA TGTGCCAGCGGTTCAGCTGGGGCCAACGTCCTGACTTTC.

This clonotype was detected ten times or more. The rearrangement joins TRBV11-2 to TRBJ2-1; no clear D. The CDR3 is 15 amino acids. CDR1 SGHAT and CDR2 FQNNGV come from the germline V gene. Trimming removed 2 bases at V and 6 bases at J, with 14 bases between. This chain's CDR3 is CASSLLVNLLNEQFF. DNA of the CDR3: TGTGCCAGCAGCTTATTGGTGAATCTGCTCAATGAGCAGTTCTTC.

This clonotype came up many times. This chain links TRBV6-2 or TRBV6-3 with TRBJ2-1; D call uncertain. Germline V CDR1 and CDR2: MNHEY, SVGEGT. The CDR3 covers 16 residues. Trimming took 3 bases from V and 4 from J, leaving 16 bases between them. The CDR3 protein is CASSYTTTGRYNEQFF. As DNA, the CDR3 is TGTGCCAGCAGTTATACTACTACTGGCCGTTACAATGAGCAGTTCTTC.

This clonotype has at least ten counts. One junction end disagrees with the germline gene, perhaps due to a read error. The chain couples TRBV6-5 to TRBJ2-3; D is uncertain. This CDR3 has 11 amino acids. CDR1 is MNHEY, CDR2 SVGAGI, per germline. CDR3: CASTHTNTQYF. The CDR3 nucleotides are TGTGCCAGCACCCACACAAATACGCAGTATTTT.

This clonotype has only a few counts. The chain combines TRBV4-3 with TRBJ2-3; 8 nucleotides match TRBD2. The germline CDR1 and CDR2 sequences are LGHNA and YSLEER. CDR3 length equals 17 residues. J lost 0 bases, V lost 4 bases, and 9 bases had no gene match. As DNA, the CDR3 is TGCGCCAGCAGCCGTAAGCGGGGGATGTCTAGCACAGATACGCAGTATTTT. This translates into CASSRKRGMSSTDTQYF.

The table lists this clonotype with a few counts. The rearrangement joins TRBV5-4 to TRBJ1-6, with D perhaps matching TRBD1 (5 bases). V lost 1 base and J lost 6, with 8 bases in between. The CDR3 covers 14 residues. Germline V gene lookup returns CDR1 SGHNT and CDR2 YYREEE (reference sequence). The CDR3 bases are TGTGCCAGCAGCTTGTGGGGGACTAATTCACCCCTCCACTTT. This sequence encodes CASSLWGTNSPLHF. The whole variable domain, filled in from reference TRBV5-4 and TRBJ1-6, reads ETGVTQSPTHLIKTRGQQVTLRCSSQSGHNTVSWYQQALGQGPQFIFQYYREEENGRGNFPPRFSGLQFPNYSSELNVNALELDDSALYLCASSLWGTNSPLHFGNGTRLTVT.

This clonotype was detected a few times. The chain has TRBV7-2 and TRBJ1-2; a possible D gene is TRBD1 (5 bases). The germline CDR1 and CDR2 sequences are SGHTA and FQGNSA. V lost 1 base and J 7 bases, leaving 13 bases between the germline ends. The CDR3 is made up of 14 amino acids. CDR3: CASSLDQGGRGYTF. The CDR3 coding sequence is TGTGCCAGCAGCTTAGATCAGGGAGGTCGTGGCTACACCTTC.

This clonotype was observed many times. This sequence joins TRBV30 and TRBJ1-1; D is possibly TRBD1 (5 bases). Germline V gives CDR1 GTSNPN, CDR2 SVGIG (reference sequence). The CDR3 length is 14 residues. V lost 2 bases, J lost 0 bases, and 10 bases lay in between. CDR3 sequence reads: CAWSRDRMNTEAFF. CDR3 in DNA: TGTGCCTGGAGTAGAGACAGAATGAACACTGAAGCTTTCTTT.

This clonotype has a handful of counts. The chain is built from TRBV12-3 or TRBV12-4 and TRBJ1-2, with D possibly TRBD1 on 5 matching bases. This CDR3 spans 14 amino acids. With 3 bases removed from V and 6 bases from J, the gap between germline ends came to 14 bases. The CDR3 protein is CASSFPHRGNGYTF. CDR3 coding DNA: TGTGCCAGCAGTTTTCCGCATCGGGGGAATGGCTACACCTTC.

This clonotype was counted only a few times. The V and J genes are TRBV5-5 and TRBJ2-3, with D possibly TRBD1 on 5 matching bases. The CDR3 is 15 residues long. Trimming shortened V by 0 bases and J by 2 bases, and 10 bases separated the two germline ends. Germline V gene data show CDR1 as SGHKS and CDR2 as YYEKEE (reference sequence). CDR3 DNA sequence: TGTGCCAGCAGCTTGGTAGGGGCGTACACAGATACGCAGTATTTT. Translating it yields CASSLVGAYTDTQYF. Based on the CDR3 plus reference TRBV5-5 and TRBJ2-3, the full variable domain is DAGVTQSPTHLIKTRGQQVTLRCSPISGHKSVSWYQQVLGQGPQFIFQYYEKEERGRGNFPDRFSARQFPNYSSELNVNALLLGDSALYLCASSLVGAYTDTQYFGPGTRLTVL.

This clonotype was recorded many times. The V gene is TRBV5-4, the J gene TRBJ2-1, with TRBD1 identical over 8 bases. The CDR3 runs to 15 residues. The V gene's germline CDR1 is SGHNT and CDR2 YYREEE (reference sequence). The V and J ends lost 4 bases and 0 bases, in that order; junction bases with no gene match: 3. The CDR3 DNA reads as TGTGCCAGCAGCCCGGGACAGGTCTCCTACAATGAGCAGTTCTTC. This gives the protein CASSPGQVSYNEQFF.

V and J are TRBV20-1 and TRBJ1-1, with TRBD1 as a possible D gene (5 bases). Germline CDR1 reads DFQATT; CDR2 reads SNEGSKA (reference sequence). V was trimmed by 2 bases and J by 9 bases, leaving 16 bases between them. The CDR3 runs to 13 residues. CDR3 loop: CSARSTGDSKAFF. In DNA, the CDR3 is TGCAGTGCTAGATCCACCGGGGACTCCAAAGCTTTCTTT.

V is TRBV10-3 and J is TRBJ2-7; TRBD2 agrees at 13 bases. The junction had 3 bases not matched to a gene; V was cut back by 2 bases and J by 2 bases. This CDR3 is 16 amino acids long. Germline CDR1 is ENHRY and CDR2 is SYGVKD. The CDR3 region is CAISEGLAGATYEQYF. The CDR3 DNA follows: TGTGCCATCAGTGAGGGACTAGCGGGGGCAACCTACGAGCAGTACTTC.

This clonotype was picked up many times. V and J are TRBV5-1 and TRBJ2-5, with TRBD1 identical over 7 bases. The V segment lost 4 bases and the J segment 1 base; nucleotides outside the gene matches: 10. The CDR3 is made up of 16 amino acids. Germline V lookup: CDR1 SGHRS, CDR2 YFSETQ. The CDR3 coding sequence is TGCGCCAGCAGCCAAGGGACAGATGAGTCCCAAGAGACCCAGTACTTC. This encodes CASSQGTDESQETQYF.

This clonotype appeared many times. The chain recombines TRBV5-1 with TRBJ1-1; D is ambiguous. Germline assignment: CDR1 SGHRS and CDR2 YFSETQ. The CDR3 covers 15 residues. Trimming removed 4 bases from V and 1 base from J, with 14 bases in between. The CDR3 nucleotides are TGCGCCAGCAGCCACCAGCCTGACCCGAACACTGAAGCTTTCTTT. As protein: CASSHQPDPNTEAFF. The variable domain in full, completed from reference TRBV5-1 and TRBJ1-1, reads KAGVTQTPRYLIKTRGQQVTLSCSPISGHRSVSWYQQTPGQGLQFLFEYFSETQRNKGNFPGRFSGRQFSNSRSEMNVSTLELGDSALYLCASSHQPDPNTEAFFGQGTRLTVV.